Many counts were recorded for the clone carrying this T cell receptor beta chain. As yet, its antigen is unknown. Germline CDR1 LGHNA, CDR2 YNFKEQ. Trimming pared 3 bases from V and 4 bases from J, leaving 15 bases between. CDR3 length: 16 amino acids. This sample is drawn from a study of response to subunit inactivated influenza vaccine. Study-wide results and caveats: Each seasonal influenza vaccination recruits few new T cells, the authors suggested.

TCRdb processed the RT-PCR reads anew with MiXCR; each CDR3 protein has one entry. The sample records hundreds of thousands of distinct CDR3 sequences, less than 20% being singletons. The TCR was taken from a man in his forties or fifties who received an inactivated influenza vaccine. This rearrangement joins TRBV4-2 to TRBJ1-4, with D possibly TRBD1 on 5 matching bases. Material: PBMCs from blood, obtained roughly 5 days after vaccination. In DNA, the CDR3 is TGTGCCAGCAGCCAGAAAGACGGGACGGGTAATGAAAAACTGTTTTTT. Protein product: CASSQKDGTGNEKLFF.